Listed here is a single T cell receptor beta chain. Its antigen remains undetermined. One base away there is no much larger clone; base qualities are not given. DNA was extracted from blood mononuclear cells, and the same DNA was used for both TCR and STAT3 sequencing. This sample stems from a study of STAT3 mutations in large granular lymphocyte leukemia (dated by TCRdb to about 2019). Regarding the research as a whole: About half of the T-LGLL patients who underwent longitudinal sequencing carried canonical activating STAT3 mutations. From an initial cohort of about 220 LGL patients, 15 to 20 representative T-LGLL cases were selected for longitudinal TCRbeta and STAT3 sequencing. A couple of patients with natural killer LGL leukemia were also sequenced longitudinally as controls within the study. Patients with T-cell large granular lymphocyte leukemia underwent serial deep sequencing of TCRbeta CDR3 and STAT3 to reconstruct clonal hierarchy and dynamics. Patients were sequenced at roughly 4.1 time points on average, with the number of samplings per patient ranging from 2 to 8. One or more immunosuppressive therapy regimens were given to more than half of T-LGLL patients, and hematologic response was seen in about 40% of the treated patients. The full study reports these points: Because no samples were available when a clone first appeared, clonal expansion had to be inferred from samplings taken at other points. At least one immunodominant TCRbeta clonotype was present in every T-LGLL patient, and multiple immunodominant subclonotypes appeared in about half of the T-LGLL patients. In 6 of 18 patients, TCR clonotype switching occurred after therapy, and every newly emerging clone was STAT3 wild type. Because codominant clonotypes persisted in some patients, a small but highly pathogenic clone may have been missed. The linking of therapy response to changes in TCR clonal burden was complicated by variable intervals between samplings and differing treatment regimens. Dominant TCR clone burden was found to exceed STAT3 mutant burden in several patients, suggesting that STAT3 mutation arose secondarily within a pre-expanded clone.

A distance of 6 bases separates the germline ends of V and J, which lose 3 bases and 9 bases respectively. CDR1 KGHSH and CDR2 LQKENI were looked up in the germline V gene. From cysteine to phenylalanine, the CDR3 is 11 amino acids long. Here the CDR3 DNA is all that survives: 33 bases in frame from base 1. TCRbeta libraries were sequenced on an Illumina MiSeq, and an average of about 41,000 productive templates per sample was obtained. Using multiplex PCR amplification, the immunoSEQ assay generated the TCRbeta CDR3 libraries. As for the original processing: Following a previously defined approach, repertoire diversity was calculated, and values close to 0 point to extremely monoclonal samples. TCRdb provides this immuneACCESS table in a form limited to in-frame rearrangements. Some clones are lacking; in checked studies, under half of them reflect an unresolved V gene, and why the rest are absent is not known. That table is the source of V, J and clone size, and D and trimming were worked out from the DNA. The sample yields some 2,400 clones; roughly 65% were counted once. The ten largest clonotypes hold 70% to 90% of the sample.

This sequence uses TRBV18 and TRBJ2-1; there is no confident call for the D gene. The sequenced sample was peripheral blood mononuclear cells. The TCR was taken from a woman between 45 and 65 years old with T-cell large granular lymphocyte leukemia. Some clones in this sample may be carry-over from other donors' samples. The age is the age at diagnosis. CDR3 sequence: CASSPWGEQFF. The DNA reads TGTGCCAGCTCACCGTGGGGTGAGCAGTTCTTC.